This is a list of T cell receptor beta chains from one sample in a study of vaccination effects on CD4 cells after COVID-19. TCRdb's copy holds only in-frame clones and misses some; the assay was immunoSEQ multiplex PCR. The table has approximately 28,000 clones, roughly 76% seen once. For these TCRs, the target antigens are not known. Here the sequenced sample was CD4+ T cells from PBMCs cultured with SARS-CoV-2 spike peptides, taken after COVID-19 vaccination. The source is a human donor who received a COVID-19 vaccine. Some clones in this sample may be carry-over from other donors' samples. The CDR3 runs from the conserved cysteine through the conserved F or W. Each record gives: clone size, J gene, V gene, D gene, CDR3 DNA, CDR3 protein. The D gene is left open where the match is weak. The size entry is marked missing in some rows and otherwise reads once, few, many or a size class.

clone_size: NA; j_call: TRBJ1-2; v_call: TRBV7-2; d_call: NA; cdr3_nt: TGTGCCAGCAGCCCCCAGACAGACTATGGCTACACCTTC; cdr3_aa: CASSPQTDYGYTF
clone_size: NA; j_call: TRBJ2-3; v_call: TRBV6-5; d_call: TRBD1; cdr3_nt: TGTGCCAGCAGACCCGGGACAGGGGGCACAGATACGCAGTATTTT; cdr3_aa: CASRPGTGGTDTQYF
clone_size: NA; j_call: TRBJ1-1; v_call: TRBV14; d_call: NA; cdr3_nt: TGTGCCAGCAGCCAGGGGGAAGTGAACACTGAAGCTTTCTTT; cdr3_aa: CASSQGEVNTEAFF
clone_size: NA; j_call: TRBJ2-5; v_call: TRBV4-1; d_call: NA; cdr3_nt: TGCGCCAGCAGCCACCACAATAAGCCGGAGTACTTC; cdr3_aa: CASSHHNKPEYF
clone_size: NA; j_call: TRBJ2-3; v_call: TRBV5-1; d_call: NA; cdr3_nt: TGCGCCAGCAGGTCTTGGACAGAAAGCACAGATACGCAGTATTTT; cdr3_aa: CASRSWTESTDTQYF
clone_size: NA; j_call: TRBJ1-5; v_call: TRBV24-1; d_call: NA; cdr3_nt: TGTGCCACCAGTGACAGCAATCAGCCCCAGCATTTT; cdr3_aa: CATSDSNQPQHF
clone_size: NA; j_call: TRBJ2-3; v_call: TRBV5-1; d_call: NA; cdr3_nt: TGCGCCAGCAGCTTGCAGGGGAACCGGGTAGATACGCAGTATTTT; cdr3_aa: CASSLQGNRVDTQYF
clone_size: NA; j_call: TRBJ1-2; v_call: TRBV7-9; d_call: TRBD1; cdr3_nt: TGTGCCAGCAGCTTAAGTTCCGGGACAGGGGGCTATGGCTACACCTTC; cdr3_aa: CASSLSSGTGGYGYTF
clone_size: NA; j_call: TRBJ2-6; v_call: TRBV18; d_call: NA; cdr3_nt: TGTGCCAGCTCACCAATGAAGGGTTCCGGGGCCAACGTCCTGACTTTC; cdr3_aa: CASSPMKGSGANVLTF
clone_size: NA; j_call: TRBJ2-1; v_call: TRBV2; d_call: NA; cdr3_nt: TGTGCCAGCAGCGGAACAGGCAATGAGCAGTTCTTC; cdr3_aa: CASSGTGNEQFF
clone_size: NA; j_call: TRBJ2-3; v_call: TRBV7-2; d_call: NA; cdr3_nt: TGTGCCAGCAGCTCCGAGGTGCGGGGGCCCACAGATACGCAGTATTTT; cdr3_aa: CASSSEVRGPTDTQYF
clone_size: NA; j_call: TRBJ2-4; v_call: TRBV11-2; d_call: NA; cdr3_nt: TGTGCCAGCAGCTTAGTACAGTATCGGAGTCTAGCCAAAAACATTCAGTACTTC; cdr3_aa: CASSLVQYRSLAKNIQYF
clone_size: once; j_call: TRBJ2-3; v_call: TRBV18; d_call: TRBD2; cdr3_nt: TGTGCCAGCTCACCACGAAATCTAGCGGGGAGCGATACGCAGTATTTT; cdr3_aa: CASSPRNLAGSDTQYF
clone_size: NA; j_call: TRBJ1-1; v_call: TRBV6-5; d_call: TRBD1; cdr3_nt: TGTGCCAGCAGCCGAGACAGGGGCATAACTGAAGCTTTCTTT; cdr3_aa: CASSRDRGITEAFF
clone_size: NA; j_call: TRBJ1-1; v_call: TRBV5-6; d_call: NA; cdr3_nt: TGTGCCAGCAGCTTGGACCCGTCTCAAGGCTCCGAAGCTTTCTTT; cdr3_aa: CASSLDPSQGSEAFF
clone_size: NA; j_call: TRBJ2-1; v_call: TRBV24-1; d_call: NA; cdr3_nt: TGTGCCACCAGTGACTATCGAGCCAATGAGCAGTTCTTC; cdr3_aa: CATSDYRANEQFF
clone_size: NA; j_call: TRBJ2-1; v_call: TRBV4-3; d_call: NA; cdr3_nt: TGCGCCAGCAGCGAACAGACAGGCATCGATGAGCAGTTCTTC; cdr3_aa: CASSEQTGIDEQFF
clone_size: once; j_call: TRBJ2-5; v_call: TRBV7-3; d_call: TRBD2; cdr3_nt: TGTGCCAGCAGCCCAGGCGGGGGTAACGGTATAGAGACCCAGTACTTC; cdr3_aa: CASSPGGGNGIETQYF
clone_size: NA; j_call: TRBJ1-4; v_call: TRBV7-6; d_call: TRBD1; cdr3_nt: TGTGCCAGCAGCTTAGTATCGCAGGGGGCGGGTGAAAAACTGTTTTTT; cdr3_aa: CASSLVSQGAGEKLFF
clone_size: few; j_call: TRBJ2-3; v_call: TRBV2; d_call: TRBD2; cdr3_nt: TGTGCCAGCAGCCGACTAGCGGAGAACACAGATACGCAGTATTTT; cdr3_aa: CASSRLAENTDTQYF
clone_size: few; j_call: TRBJ1-5; v_call: TRBV30; d_call: NA; cdr3_nt: TGTGCCTGGAGTCGAGCGTGGGGAGGTCAGCCCCAGCATTTT; cdr3_aa: CAWSRAWGGQPQHF
clone_size: NA; j_call: TRBJ2-5; v_call: TRBV18; d_call: TRBD1; cdr3_nt: TGTGCCAGCTCAAGCATCGGACAGGGGGGGCCGGTGTTCGAGACCCAGTACTTC; cdr3_aa: CASSSIGQGGPVFETQYF
clone_size: NA; j_call: TRBJ2-2; v_call: TRBV4-2; d_call: TRBD2; cdr3_nt: TGTGCCAGCAGCCCGGGACTAGGAAACACCGGGGAGCTGTTTTTT; cdr3_aa: CASSPGLGNTGELFF
clone_size: NA; j_call: TRBJ1-2; v_call: TRBV11-2; d_call: NA; cdr3_nt: TGTGCCAGCAGCTTAGCGGGGGGAAACGGCTATGGCTACACCTTC; cdr3_aa: CASSLAGGNGYGYTF
clone_size: NA; j_call: TRBJ2-3; v_call: TRBV5-1; d_call: NA; cdr3_nt: TGCGCCAGCAGAGAAAACAGAGATACGCAGTATTTT; cdr3_aa: CASRENRDTQYF
clone_size: few; j_call: TRBJ2-2; v_call: TRBV5-1; d_call: NA; cdr3_nt: TGCGCCAGCAGCTGGGACACCTACACCGGGGAGCTGTTTTTT; cdr3_aa: CASSWDTYTGELFF
clone_size: NA; j_call: TRBJ2-6; v_call: TRBV10-3; d_call: TRBD1; cdr3_nt: TGTGCCATCAGTGAAAATTGGGACAGACACTCTGGGGCCAACGTCCTGACTTTC; cdr3_aa: CAISENWDRHSGANVLTF